Each of the 19 T cell receptor beta chains below was sequenced from the same sample in a study of cytomegalovirus exposure and HLA in healthy donors (dated by TCRdb to about 2017). Libraries were made using the immunoSEQ multiplex PCR assay. For the multiplex PCR, a mixture combining 60 forward primers for TCR Vbeta segments and 13 reverse primers for TCR Jbeta segments was used. TCRdb's version of the immuneACCESS table is confined to in-frame rearrangements and falls short of the full clone set. An unresolved V gene accounts for under half of the shortfall where checked; the remainder is of unknown origin. Counted in this sample were about 140,000 clones; about 82% of them appeared once. The top ten hold 2.2% of the sample. Sequenced sample: PBMCs. These receptors all stem from a man younger than 40 in good health and CMV-seronegative.

V is TRBV27 and J is TRBJ1-5; 10 nucleotides line up with TRBD1. The ends lost 2 bases at V and 6 bases at J; junction bases unmatched: 7. The CDR3 runs 16 residues. Germline V CDR1 and CDR2: MNHEY, SMNVEV (reference sequence). The CDR3, as DNA: TGTGCCAGCAGTTTAGGGGGACAGGGGACGTTTCAGCCCCAGCATTTT. It codes for CASSLGGQGTFQPQHF.

The V call is TRBV25-1, the J call TRBJ1-4; TRBD1 might be the D (6 bases). V dropped 6 bases and J dropped 6 bases, with 14 bases sitting between them. The CDR3 covers 14 residues. The germline CDR1 and CDR2 sequences are MGHDK and SYGVNS. The CDR3 loop reads CASRRTAGDEKLFF. The DNA of the CDR3 is TGTGCCAGCAGGAGGACAGCTGGGGATGAAAAACTGTTTTTT.

This chain links TRBV19 with TRBJ1-5; D remains unclear. Germline loops: CDR1 LNHDA, CDR2 SQIVND (reference sequence). Trimming shortened V by 2 bases and J by 2 bases, and 4 bases separated the two germline ends. This CDR3 is 13 amino acids long. The CDR3 region is CASSILGNQPQHF. For the CDR3, the DNA is TGTGCCAGTAGTATATTAGGCAATCAGCCCCAGCATTTT.

J is TRBJ2-7 and V is TRBV5-4, with 8 bases identical to TRBD1. CDR1 is SGHNT, CDR2 YYREEE, per germline (reference sequence). The CDR3 is 15 amino acids. Trimming at V came to 3 bases and at J to 7 bases, leaving 12 bases not matched to a gene. In nucleotides, the CDR3 is TGTGCCAGCAGCTCCCGGGACAGGAGCTCTGGGGAGCAGTACTTC. Its protein product is CASSSRDRSSGEQYF.

This sequence joins TRBV2 and TRBJ2-7; 9 bases align to TRBD1. Germline CDR1 is SNHLY and CDR2 is FYNNEI. This CDR3 is 16 amino acids long. With 5 bases clipped from V and 0 bases from J, the junction kept 8 bases outside the gene matches. CDR3 nucleotides: TGTGCCAGCAGTCATAGACAGGGGGAGAGCTCCTACGAGCAGTACTTC. The encoded protein is CASSHRQGESSYEQYF.

The chain employs TRBV5-1 and TRBJ1-2; TRBD1 aligns across 7 bases. The J segment lost 8 bases and the V segment lost 4 bases, leaving 11 bases of the junction unmatched. The CDR3 totals 14 residues. Germline CDR1 and CDR2: SGHRS and YFSETQ. The DNA for the CDR3 is TGCGCCAGCAGCCCCTCGACAGGGCCTATGGGCTACACCTTC. Its protein is CASSPSTGPMGYTF.

The V and J genes are TRBV28 and TRBJ1-2, with TRBD1 matching 9 bases. Germline lookup yields CDR1 MDHEN and CDR2 SYDVKM. This CDR3 contains 14 residues. Trimming removed 8 bases from V and 3 bases from J; junction bases left unmatched: 7. CDR3 in amino acids: CASALGQGYYGYTF. CDR3 in DNA: TGTGCCAGCGCTCTGGGACAGGGCTACTATGGCTACACCTTC.

V is TRBV6-5 and J is TRBJ2-7, with D perhaps TRBD2 (5 bases). Germline V gives CDR1 MNHEY, CDR2 SVGAGI. Deletions cut 6 bases from V and 1 base from J, with 13 bases between. The length of the CDR3 is 14 residues. The CDR3 loop is CASRLEGRSYEQYF. CDR3 bases: TGTGCCAGCAGACTAGAGGGTAGGTCCTACGAGCAGTACTTC.

The chain links TRBV28 to TRBJ2-4, with D tentatively TRBD1 (5 bases). The CDR3 contains 19 residues. Germline CDR1 is MDHEN and CDR2 is SYDVKM. V lost 4 bases and J 1 base, leaving 23 bases between the germline ends. In nucleotides, the CDR3 is TGTGCCAGCAGTTACCCCCCGGGCTCAGGGCTTTTTGCCAAAAACATTCAGTACTTC. This codes for CASSYPPGSGLFAKNIQYF.

The rearrangement uses TRBV2 and TRBJ2-3, with a weak D call TRBD2 (5 bases). Germline CDR1 and CDR2: SNHLY and FYNNEI. Trimming stripped 0 bases from V and 4 bases from J, with 11 bases between. The CDR3 is made up of 15 amino acids. The CDR3 spells CASSEAQLAPDTQYF. As DNA, the CDR3 is TGTGCCAGCAGTGAAGCACAGCTAGCCCCAGATACGCAGTATTTT. Full variable domain (missing parts from reference TRBV2 and TRBJ2-3): EPEVTQTPSHQVTQMGQEVILRCVPISNHLYFYWYRQILGQKVEFLVSFYNNEISEKSEIFDDQFSVERPDGSNFTLKIRSTKLEDSAMYFCASSEAQLAPDTQYFGPGTRLTVL.

V gene TRBV9 combines with J gene TRBJ2-5; weak D call: TRBD2 (5 bases). CDR3 length: 13 amino acids. In germline, CDR1 is SGDLS, CDR2 YYNGEE. With 0 bases removed from V and 5 bases from J, the gap between germline ends came to 8 bases. CDR3 nucleotides: TGTGCCAGCAGCGTAGCTGGGGAGGAGACCCAGTACTTC. Encoded protein: CASSVAGEETQYF. Full variable domain (rest looked up from reference TRBV9 and TRBJ2-5): DSGVTQTPKHLITATGQRVTLRCSPRSGDLSVYWYQQSLDQGLQFLIQYYNGEERAKGNILERFSAQQFPDLHSELNLSSLELGDSALYFCASSVAGEETQYFGPGTRLLVL.

The rearrangement uses TRBV4-1 and TRBJ1-5; 9 nucleotides line up with TRBD1. CDR3 length: 15 amino acids. Germline CDR1 reads MGHRA; CDR2 reads YSYEKL. Unmatched junction bases numbered 7, after V lost 6 bases and J lost 4 bases. The CDR3 DNA follows: TGCGCCAGCAGGCTGGGACAGGGTACGAATCAGCCCCAGCATTTT. This gives the protein CASRLGQGTNQPQHF.

The chain joins TRBV25-1 to TRBJ1-4, with 8 bases lining up with TRBD1. Germline CDR1 and CDR2: MGHDK and SYGVNS. This CDR3 spans 17 amino acids. The V segment lost 3 bases and the J segment 6 bases; nucleotides outside the gene matches: 12. CDR3 loop: CASSEKSGTGFYEKLFF. The CDR3, as DNA: TGTGCCAGCAGTGAGAAAAGCGGGACAGGTTTTTATGAAAAACTGTTTTTT.

Concerning this clone itself: A junction end diverges from the germline sequence, so it may reflect a read error. The rearrangement links TRBV6-5 to TRBJ1-2; D is ambiguous. The CDR3 totals 15 residues. Per germline, CDR1 MNHEY and CDR2 SVGAGI. CDR3 nucleotides: TGTGCCAGCAGTCTACACCCGCGCGGCGGCTATGGCTACCCCTTC. This encodes CASSLHPRGGYGYPF.

This chain's CDR3 is CASNLGGHMNTEAFF. In nucleotides, the CDR3 is TGTGCCAGCAACCTCGGTGGGCACATGAACACTGAAGCTTTCTTT. This sequence joins TRBV5-6 and TRBJ1-1, with D uncertain. Trimming took 6 bases from V and 0 from J, leaving 15 bases between them. Germline CDR1 is SGHDT and CDR2 is YYEEEE. This CDR3 region has 15 residues. The full variable domain, with the rest looked up from reference TRBV5-6 and TRBJ1-1, is DAGVTQSPTHLIKTRGQQVTLRCSPKSGHDTVSWYQQALGQGPQFIFQYYEEEERQRGNFPDRFSGHQFPNYSSELNVNALLLGDSALYLCASNLGGHMNTEAFFGQGTRLTVV.

V gene TRBV7-9 combines with J gene TRBJ1-1; no definite D call. V dropped 5 bases and J dropped 11 bases, with 18 bases sitting between them. CDR1 SEHNR and CDR2 FQNEAQ come from the germline V gene (reference sequence). CDR3 length: 13 amino acids. The CDR3 sequence: CASSPPDLREAFF. The CDR3 region has the DNA TGTGCCAGCAGCCCCCCCGACCTCCGGGAGGCTTTCTTT.

There are a few counts of this clone. This chain uses TRBV5-6 with TRBJ1-5; D is perhaps TRBD1 (6 bases). Looked up from germline, CDR1 is SGHDT and CDR2 is YYEEEE. The CDR3 is made up of 14 amino acids. V lost 4 bases, J lost 3 bases, and 11 bases lay in between. The chain's CDR3 is CASSRTAVNQPQHF. The DNA of the CDR3 is TGTGCCAGCAGCAGGACAGCAGTCAATCAGCCCCAGCATTTT.

The chain couples TRBV19 to TRBJ2-6, with D possibly TRBD2 on 6 matching bases. The CDR3 contains 14 residues. In germline, CDR1 is LNHDA, CDR2 SQIVND (reference sequence). V shed 5 bases and J shed 2 bases, with 7 bases lying between them. The CDR3 loop is CASSRGTGANVLTF. The CDR3 coding sequence is TGTGCCAGTAGTCGGGGGACTGGGGCCAACGTCCTGACTTTC.

This rearrangement joins TRBV5-5 to TRBJ1-5, with D hard to call. The germline V gene encodes CDR1 SGHKS and CDR2 YYEKEE (reference sequence). The CDR3 is 17 amino acids. Trimming pared 4 bases from V and 1 base from J, leaving 18 bases between. The chain's CDR3 is CASSLRWQANSNQPQHF. In DNA form, the CDR3 reads TGTGCCAGCAGCCTACGATGGCAGGCGAACAGCAATCAGCCCCAGCATTTT. The full variable domain, completed using reference TRBV5-5 and TRBJ1-5, is DAGVTQSPTHLIKTRGQQVTLRCSPISGHKSVSWYQQVLGQGPQFIFQYYEKEERGRGNFPDRFSARQFPNYSSELNVNALLLGDSALYLCASSLRWQANSNQPQHFGDGTRLSIL.